This T cell receptor (beta chain) is from a study of blood T cell repertoires in COVID-19. At the level of the study: Acute-phase and convalescent COVID-19 samples originated in the United States, Italy and Spain. Sample material is recorded as cDNA or gDNA derived from T cells, B-cell-depleted T cells, or PBMCs.

The CDR3 runs 15 residues. Per germline, CDR1 SGHDT and CDR2 YYEEEE. Unmatched junction bases numbered 7, after V lost 4 bases and J lost 5 bases. Adults between roughly 18 and 95 years of age took part from 24 US areas. Original handling: Amplification of reference gene primers provided the estimated nucleated cell counts. Method: immunoSEQ multiplex PCR; TCRdb's copy keeps in-frame clones and lacks some. That table supplies the V and J calls and clone size; D and trimming were determined from the DNA. The data show just over 350,000 clones, roughly nine tenths seen once. The chain couples TRBV5-6 to TRBJ1-5; 9 bases fit TRBD1. Sequencing used PBMCs or T cells enriched from blood (not recorded which). This clonotype was obtained from a woman aged 30 to 39 who had recovered from COVID-19. CDR3 region: CASSQGTGLDQPQHF. The CDR3 DNA is TGTGCCAGCAGCCAAGGGACAGGGCTCGATCAGCCCCAGCATTTT.